This T cell receptor beta chain was found in a study of blood T cell repertoires in COVID-19. Participant reports of clinical history set cohort assignment. Donors of Cohort 3 who recovered were those that had two negative PCRs, clearance, or symptom resolution. Trimming cost V 0 bases and J 7 bases, with 9 bases left between them. CDR3 size: 12 residues. Germline assignment: CDR1 GTSNPN and CDR2 SVGIG (reference sequence). Profiled with immunoSEQ multiplex PCR; TCRdb holds only in-frame clones, not every one. Found here are roughly 300,000 clones, roughly nine tenths of them singletons; the top ten hold 1%. This clone has a single count.

Sequenced sample: PBMCs or T cells enriched from blood (not recorded which). This TCR derives from a woman in her 30s who had recovered from COVID-19. This sequence joins TRBV30 and TRBJ2-5; D perhaps matches TRBD2 (5 bases). Here the CDR3 reads CAWSVGGGTQYF. The CDR3 nucleotides are TGTGCCTGGAGTGTCGGCGGAGGGACCCAGTACTTC.